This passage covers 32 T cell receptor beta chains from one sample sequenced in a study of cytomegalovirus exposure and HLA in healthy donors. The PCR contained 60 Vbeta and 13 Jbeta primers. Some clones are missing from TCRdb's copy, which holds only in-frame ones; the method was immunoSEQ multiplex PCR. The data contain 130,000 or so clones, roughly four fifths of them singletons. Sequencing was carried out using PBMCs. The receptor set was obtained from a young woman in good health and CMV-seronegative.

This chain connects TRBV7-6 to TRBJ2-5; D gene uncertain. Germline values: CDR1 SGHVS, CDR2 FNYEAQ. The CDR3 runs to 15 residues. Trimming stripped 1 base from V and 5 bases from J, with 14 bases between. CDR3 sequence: CASSLETLGRETQYF. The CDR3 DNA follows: TGTGCCAGCAGCTTAGAGACCTTAGGCAGGGAGACCCAGTACTTC.

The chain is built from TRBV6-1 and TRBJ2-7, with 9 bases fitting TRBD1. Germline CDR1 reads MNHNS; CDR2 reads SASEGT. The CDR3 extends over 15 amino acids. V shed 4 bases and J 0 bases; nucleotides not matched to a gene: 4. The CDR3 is CASSGRDRDSYEQYF. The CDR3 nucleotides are TGTGCCAGCAGTGGCCGGGACAGGGACTCCTACGAGCAGTACTTC.

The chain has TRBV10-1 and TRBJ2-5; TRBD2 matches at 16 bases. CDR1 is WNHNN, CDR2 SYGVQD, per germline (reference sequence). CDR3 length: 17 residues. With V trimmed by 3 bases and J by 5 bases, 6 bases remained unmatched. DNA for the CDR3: TGCGCCAGCAGTGACGGGACTAGCGGGGGGGCCTGGGAGACCCAGTACTTC. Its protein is CASSDGTSGGAWETQYF.

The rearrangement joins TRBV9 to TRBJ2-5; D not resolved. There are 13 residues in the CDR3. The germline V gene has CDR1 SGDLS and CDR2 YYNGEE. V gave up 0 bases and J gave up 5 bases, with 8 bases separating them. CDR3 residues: CASSVDSWETQYF. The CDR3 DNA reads TGTGCCAGCAGCGTAGATAGTTGGGAGACCCAGTACTTC. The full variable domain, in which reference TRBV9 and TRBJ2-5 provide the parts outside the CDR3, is DSGVTQTPKHLITATGQRVTLRCSPRSGDLSVYWYQQSLDQGLQFLIQYYNGEERAKGNILERFSAQQFPDLHSELNLSSLELGDSALYFCASSVDSWETQYFGPGTRLLVL.

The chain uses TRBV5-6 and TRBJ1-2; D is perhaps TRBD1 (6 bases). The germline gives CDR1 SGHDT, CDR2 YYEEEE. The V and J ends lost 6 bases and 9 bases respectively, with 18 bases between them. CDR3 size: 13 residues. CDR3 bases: TGTGCCAGCACGTGGGGGCAGAGGACAAGCTACACCTTC. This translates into CASTWGQRTSYTF.

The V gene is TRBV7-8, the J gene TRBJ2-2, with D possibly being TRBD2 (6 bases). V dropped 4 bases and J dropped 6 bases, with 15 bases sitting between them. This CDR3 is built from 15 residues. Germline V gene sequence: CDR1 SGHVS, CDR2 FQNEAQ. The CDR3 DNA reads TGTGCCAGCAGCTACGGGACTTCCTGGGCCGGGGAGCTGTTTTTT. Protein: CASSYGTSWAGELFF.

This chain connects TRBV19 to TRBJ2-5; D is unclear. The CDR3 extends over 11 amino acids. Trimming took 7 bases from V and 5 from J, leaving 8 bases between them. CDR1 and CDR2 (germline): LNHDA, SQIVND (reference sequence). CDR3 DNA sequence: TGTGCCAGTACGGGTGGGGAGACCCAGTACTTC. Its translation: CASTGGETQYF.

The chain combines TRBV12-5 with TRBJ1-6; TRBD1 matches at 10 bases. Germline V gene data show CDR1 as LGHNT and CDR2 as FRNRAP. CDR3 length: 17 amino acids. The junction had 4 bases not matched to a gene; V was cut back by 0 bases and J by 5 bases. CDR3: CASGLVWDRGDNSPLHF. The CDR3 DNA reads TGTGCTAGTGGTTTGGTATGGGACAGGGGTGATAATTCACCCCTCCACTTT.

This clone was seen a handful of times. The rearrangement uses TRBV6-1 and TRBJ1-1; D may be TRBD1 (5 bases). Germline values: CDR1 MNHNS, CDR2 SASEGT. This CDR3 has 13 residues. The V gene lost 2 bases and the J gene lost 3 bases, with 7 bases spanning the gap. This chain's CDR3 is CASSEKGYTEAFF. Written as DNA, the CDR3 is TGTGCCAGCAGTGAAAAGGGGTACACTGAAGCTTTCTTT.

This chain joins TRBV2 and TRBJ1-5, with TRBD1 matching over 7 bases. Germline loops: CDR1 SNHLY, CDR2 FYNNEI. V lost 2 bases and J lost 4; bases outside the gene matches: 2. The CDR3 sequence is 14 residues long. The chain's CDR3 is CASSERDSNQPQHF. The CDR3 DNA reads TGTGCCAGCAGTGAAAGGGACAGTAATCAGCCCCAGCATTTT.

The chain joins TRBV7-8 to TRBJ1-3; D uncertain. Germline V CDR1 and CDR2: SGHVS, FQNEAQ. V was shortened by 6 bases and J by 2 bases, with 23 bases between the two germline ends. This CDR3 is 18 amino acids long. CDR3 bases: TGTGCCAGCAGTCCCCTTGAGCGGGCGAACCTGGCTGGAAACACCATATATTTT. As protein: CASSPLERANLAGNTIYF.

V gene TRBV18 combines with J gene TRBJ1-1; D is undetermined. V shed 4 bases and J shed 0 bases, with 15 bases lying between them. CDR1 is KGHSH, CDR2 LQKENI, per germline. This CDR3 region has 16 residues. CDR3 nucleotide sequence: TGTGCCAGCTCACAACCCCCGGGAGCTTTGAACACTGAAGCTTTCTTT. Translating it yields CASSQPPGALNTEAFF.

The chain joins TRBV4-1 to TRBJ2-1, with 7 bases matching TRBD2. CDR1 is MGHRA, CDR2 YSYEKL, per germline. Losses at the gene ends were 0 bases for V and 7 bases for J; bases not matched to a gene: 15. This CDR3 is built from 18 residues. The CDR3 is CASSQDQREVGGTNEQFF. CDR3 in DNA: TGCGCCAGCAGCCAAGATCAACGGGAGGTTGGGGGGACGAATGAGCAGTTCTTC.

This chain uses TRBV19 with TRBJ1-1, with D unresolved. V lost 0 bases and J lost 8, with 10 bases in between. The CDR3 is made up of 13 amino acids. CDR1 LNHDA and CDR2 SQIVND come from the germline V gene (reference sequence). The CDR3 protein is CASSIDSPTEAFF. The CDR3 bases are TGTGCCAGTAGTATAGATTCACCTACCGAAGCTTTCTTT.

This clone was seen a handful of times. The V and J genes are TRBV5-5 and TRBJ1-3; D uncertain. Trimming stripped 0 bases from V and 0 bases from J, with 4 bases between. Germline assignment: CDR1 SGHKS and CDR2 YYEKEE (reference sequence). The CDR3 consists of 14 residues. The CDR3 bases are TGTGCCAGCAGCTTGGTGAGCTCTGGAAACACCATATATTTT. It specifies CASSLVSSGNTIYF.

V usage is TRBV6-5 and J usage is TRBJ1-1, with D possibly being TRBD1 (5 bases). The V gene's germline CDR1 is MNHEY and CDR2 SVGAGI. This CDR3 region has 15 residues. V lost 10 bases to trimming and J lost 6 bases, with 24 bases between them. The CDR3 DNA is TGTGCCACCACTTCACCCGGCAGGGTGGAGTCTGAAGCTTTCTTT. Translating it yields CATTSPGRVESEAFF.

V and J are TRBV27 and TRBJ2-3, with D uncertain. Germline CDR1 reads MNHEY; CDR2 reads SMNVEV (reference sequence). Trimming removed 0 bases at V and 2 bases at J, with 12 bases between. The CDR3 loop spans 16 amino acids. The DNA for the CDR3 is TGTGCCAGCAGTTTATCGGTTTTCCAGAACACAGATACGCAGTATTTT. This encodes CASSLSVFQNTDTQYF.

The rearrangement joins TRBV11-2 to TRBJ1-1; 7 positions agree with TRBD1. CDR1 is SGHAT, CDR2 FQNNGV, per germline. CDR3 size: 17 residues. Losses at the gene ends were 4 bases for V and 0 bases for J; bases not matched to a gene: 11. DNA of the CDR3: TGTGCCAGCAGCTCCCGGGACAGAGGACTCCTGAACACTGAAGCTTTCTTT. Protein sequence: CASSSRDRGLLNTEAFF. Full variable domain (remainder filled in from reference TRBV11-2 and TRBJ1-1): EAGVAQSPRYKIIEKRQSVAFWCNPISGHATLYWYQQILGQGPKLLIQFQNNGVVDDSQLPKDRFSAERLKGVDSTLKIQPAKLEDSAVYLCASSSRDRGLLNTEAFFGQGTRLTVV.

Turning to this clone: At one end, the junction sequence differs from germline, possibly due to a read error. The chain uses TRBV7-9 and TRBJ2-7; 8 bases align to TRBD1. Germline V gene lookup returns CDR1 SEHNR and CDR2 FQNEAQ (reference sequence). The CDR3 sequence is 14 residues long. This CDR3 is CSSSDRGETYEQYF. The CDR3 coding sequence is TGTTCCAGCAGTGACAGGGGTGAGACCTACGAGCAGTACTTC.

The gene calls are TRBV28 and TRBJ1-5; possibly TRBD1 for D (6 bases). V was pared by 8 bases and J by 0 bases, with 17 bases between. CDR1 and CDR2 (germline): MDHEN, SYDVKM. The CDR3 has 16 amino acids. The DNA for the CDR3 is TGTGCCAGCCATAGACAGGCCCCGTATAGCAATCAGCCCCAGCATTTT. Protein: CASHRQAPYSNQPQHF.

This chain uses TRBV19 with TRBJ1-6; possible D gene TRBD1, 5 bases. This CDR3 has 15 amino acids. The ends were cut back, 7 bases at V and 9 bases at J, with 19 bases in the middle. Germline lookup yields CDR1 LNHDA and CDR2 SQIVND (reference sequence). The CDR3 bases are TGTGCCAGTAAGGCTCCGATAGGGGAGGTTTCACCCCTCCACTTT. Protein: CASKAPIGEVSPLHF. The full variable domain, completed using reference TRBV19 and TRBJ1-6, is DGGITQSPKYLFRKEGQNVTLSCEQNLNHDAMYWYRQDPGQGLRLIYYSQIVNDFQKGDIAEGYSVSREKKESFPLTVTSAQKNPTAFYLCASKAPIGEVSPLHFGNGTRLTVT.

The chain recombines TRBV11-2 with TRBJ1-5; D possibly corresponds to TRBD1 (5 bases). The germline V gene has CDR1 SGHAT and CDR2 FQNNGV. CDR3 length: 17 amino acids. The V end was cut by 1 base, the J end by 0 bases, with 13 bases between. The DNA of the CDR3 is TGTGCCAGCAGCTTAGGTGCGGGGGACTATAGCAATCAGCCCCAGCATTTT. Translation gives CASSLGAGDYSNQPQHF.

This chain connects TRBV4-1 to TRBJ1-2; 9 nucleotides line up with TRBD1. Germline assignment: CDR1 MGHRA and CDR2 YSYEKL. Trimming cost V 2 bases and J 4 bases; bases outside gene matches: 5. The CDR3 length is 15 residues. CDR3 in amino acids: CASSQKGQGGYGYTF. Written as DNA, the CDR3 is TGCGCCAGCAGCCAAAAGGGACAGGGAGGCTATGGCTACACCTTC.

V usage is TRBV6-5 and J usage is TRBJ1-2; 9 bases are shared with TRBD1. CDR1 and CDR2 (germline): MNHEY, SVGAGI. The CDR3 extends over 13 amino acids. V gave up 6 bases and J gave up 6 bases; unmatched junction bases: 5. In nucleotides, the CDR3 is TGTGCCAGCAGGTACGGGACAGGGAATGGCTACACCTTC. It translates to CASRYGTGNGYTF.

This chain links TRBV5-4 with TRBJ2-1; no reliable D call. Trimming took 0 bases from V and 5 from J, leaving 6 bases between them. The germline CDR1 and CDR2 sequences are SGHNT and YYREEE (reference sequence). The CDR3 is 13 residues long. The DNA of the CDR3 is TGTGCCAGCAGCTTGGTTCCAAACAATGAGCAGTTCTTC. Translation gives CASSLVPNNEQFF.

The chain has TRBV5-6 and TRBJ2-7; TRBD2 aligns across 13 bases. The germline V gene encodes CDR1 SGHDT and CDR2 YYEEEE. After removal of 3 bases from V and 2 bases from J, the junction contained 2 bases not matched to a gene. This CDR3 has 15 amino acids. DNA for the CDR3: TGTGCCAGCAGCTCCGGGACTAGCGGGGCCTACGAGCAGTACTTC. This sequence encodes CASSSGTSGAYEQYF.

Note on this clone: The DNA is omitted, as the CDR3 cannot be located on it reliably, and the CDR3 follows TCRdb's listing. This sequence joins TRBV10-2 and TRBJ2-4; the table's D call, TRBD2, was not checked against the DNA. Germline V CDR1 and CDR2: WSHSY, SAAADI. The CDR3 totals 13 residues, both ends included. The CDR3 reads CASTSDFLGRQYF.

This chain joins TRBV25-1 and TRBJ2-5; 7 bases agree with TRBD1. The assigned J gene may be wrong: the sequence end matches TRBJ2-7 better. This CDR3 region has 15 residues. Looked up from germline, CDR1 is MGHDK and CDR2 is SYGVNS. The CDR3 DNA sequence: TGTGCCAGCAGTGAACCCTCGACAGGGAAGTACGAGCAGTACTTC. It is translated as CASSEPSTGKYEQYF.

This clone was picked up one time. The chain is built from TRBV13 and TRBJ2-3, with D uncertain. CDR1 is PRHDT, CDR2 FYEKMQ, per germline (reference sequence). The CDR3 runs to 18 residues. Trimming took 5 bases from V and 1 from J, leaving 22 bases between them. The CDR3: CASSILGSASIGTDTQYF. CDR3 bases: TGTGCCAGCAGCATCCTCGGGTCCGCATCTATCGGCACAGATACGCAGTATTTT.

The CDR3 loop reads CATRQGRADTQYF. The DNA for the CDR3 is TGTGCCACCCGACAAGGGAGAGCAGATACGCAGTATTTT. The chain is built from TRBV6-1 and TRBJ2-3; TRBD2 is a possible D gene (5 bases). The V gene lost 10 bases and the J gene lost 4 bases, with 15 bases spanning the gap. The CDR3 sequence is 13 residues long. Germline V gene data show CDR1 as MNHNS and CDR2 as SASEGT.

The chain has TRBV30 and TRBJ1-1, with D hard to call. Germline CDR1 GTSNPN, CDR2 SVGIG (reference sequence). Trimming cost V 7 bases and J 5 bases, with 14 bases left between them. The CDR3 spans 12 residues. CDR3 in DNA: TGTGCCTTTCGGGGAAAGGAGACTGAAGCTTTCTTT. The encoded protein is CAFRGKETEAFF. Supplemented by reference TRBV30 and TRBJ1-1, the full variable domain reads SQTIHQWPATLVQPVGSPLSLECTVEGTSNPNLYWYRQAAGRGLQLLFYSVGIGQISSEVPQNLSASRPQDRQFILSSKKLLLSDSGFYLCAFRGKETEAFFGQGTRLTVV.

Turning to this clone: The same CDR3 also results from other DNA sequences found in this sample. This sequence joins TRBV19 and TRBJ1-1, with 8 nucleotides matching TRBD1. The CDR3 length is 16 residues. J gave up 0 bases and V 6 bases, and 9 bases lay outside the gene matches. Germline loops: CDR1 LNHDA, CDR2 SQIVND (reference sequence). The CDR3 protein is CASSVRDRFVNTEAFF. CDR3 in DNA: TGTGCCAGTAGCGTCCGGGACAGGTTCGTGAACACTGAAGCTTTCTTT.